The TCR beta chain under discussion was sequenced for a study of blood T cell repertoires in COVID-19. TCRdb's table, derived via immunoSEQ multiplex PCR, lists solely in-frame clones and lacks some. Seen here are around 190,000 clones, roughly 84% observed once, and the top ten hold approximately 3%. Clinical history as reported by participants underpinned cohort assignment. Shortly before study entry, within 2 weeks, exposed participants had met a COVID-19 case. The V and J ends lost 2 bases and 4 bases respectively, with 14 bases between them. CDR1 is SGHVS and CDR2 is FQNEAQ in the germline V gene. The CDR3 covers 15 residues.

The chain links TRBV7-8 to TRBJ1-1; TRBD1 might be the D (5 bases). Sequencing input: PBMCs or T cells enriched from blood (not recorded which). The TCR sequence derives from a young woman who had been exposed to COVID-19. Written as DNA, the CDR3 is TGTGCCAGCAGCTTAATAGGGGCAGTAACCACTGAAGCTTTCTTT. Translated, it gives CASSLIGAVTTEAFF.